Listed below are T cell receptor beta chains from one sample, sequenced in a study of identical twins. TCRdb reanalysed the 5' RACE reads using MiXCR and keeps one entry per CDR3 protein. The sample has around 200,000 distinct CDR3 sequences; about a tenth are singletons. Sequencing was carried out using memory (CD45RO+) T cells sorted from blood. These receptors were taken from a woman aged 18-29 years in good health. The CDR3 runs from the conserved cysteine through the conserved F or W. Each record gives: J gene, clone size, D gene, V gene, CDR3 protein, CDR3 DNA. The D gene is left open where the match is weak. Clone size is not always given. Where it is, it says once, few, many or a class for expanded clones.

TRBJ2-3,few,TRBD2,TRBV5-1,CASSPVAGAGDTQYF,TGCGCCAGCAGCCCCGTAGCGGGGGCCGGAGATACGCAGTATTTT
TRBJ1-5,-,TRBD1,TRBV2,CASTETGAGQPQHF,TGTGCCAGCACCGAGACAGGGGCAGGGCAGCCCCAGCATTTT
TRBJ2-1,-,-,TRBV6-5,CASSLAGRHFF,TGTGCCAGCAGTTTAGCAGGGCGTCATTTCTTC
TRBJ2-1,many,TRBD2,TRBV12-3/TRBV12-4,CASRAEGLAGRNEQFF,TGTGCCAGCAGGGCAGAGGGACTAGCGGGAAGAAATGAGCAGTTCTTC
TRBJ2-7,-,-,TRBV5-6,CASSLIRAAGTYEQYF,TGTGCCAGCAGCTTGATACGAGCGGCAGGCACCTACGAGCAGTACTTC
TRBJ2-5,-,-,TRBV5-5,CASSAGANQETQYF,TGTGCCAGCAGCGCGGGGGCCAACCAAGAGACCCAGTACTTC
TRBJ2-3,many,-,TRBV5-1,CASSSGRSAGPTDTQYF,TGCGCCAGCAGCTCAGGGCGGTCGGCAGGACCCACAGATACGCAGTATTTT
TRBJ1-2,many,-,TRBV6-1,CASSEELGDLYGYTF,TGTGCCAGCAGTGAAGAATTGGGGGATCTCTATGGCTACACCTTC
TRBJ2-2,few,-,TRBV29-1,CSVGGVGEHGELFF,TGCAGCGTTGGTGGGGTGGGGGAACACGGGGAGCTGTTTTTT
TRBJ1-6,-,TRBD1,TRBV5-4,CASSLDQEPGGRGNSPLHF,TGTGCCAGCAGCTTGGACCAGGAGCCAGGGGGCCGAGGGAATTCACCCCTCCACTTT
TRBJ2-7,many,TRBD2,TRBV10-2,CASSGLAGASYEQYF,TGCGCCAGCAGTGGGTTAGCGGGAGCCTCCTACGAGCAGTACTTC
TRBJ2-1,-,TRBD2,TRBV5-5,CASSLEGGGNNEQFF,TGTGCCAGCAGCTTGGAAGGCGGGGGGAACAATGAGCAGTTCTTC
TRBJ2-1,many,-,TRBV2,CASSLAREQFF,TGTGCCAGCAGTCTAGCGCGCGAGCAGTTCTTC
TRBJ2-7,-,-,TRBV10-3,CAISAQQAGHYEQYF,TGTGCCATCAGTGCTCAGCAAGCAGGCCACTACGAGCAGTACTTC
TRBJ2-7,many,-,TRBV7-9,CASSSPTAASYEQYF,TGTGCCAGCAGCTCGCCAACAGCGGCCTCCTACGAGCAGTACTTC
TRBJ2-1,-,-,TRBV10-3,CAIAAGYNEQFF,TGTGCCATCGCGGCGGGGTACAATGAGCAGTTCTTC
TRBJ2-5,many,-,TRBV7-9,CASSGRTGMETQYF,TGTGCCAGCAGCGGTCGAACGGGTATGGAGACCCAGTACTTC
TRBJ2-1,few,TRBD2,TRBV29-1,CSVQTSGGTYNEQFF,TGCAGCGTTCAGACTAGCGGGGGAACCTACAATGAGCAGTTCTTC
TRBJ2-5,-,TRBD1,TRBV7-6,CASSPTTPGQGETQYF,TGTGCCAGCAGCCCAACAACTCCGGGACAGGGAGAGACCCAGTACTTC
TRBJ2-1,many,-,TRBV5-1,CASSLAGLDEQFF,TGCGCCAGCAGCTTGGCCGGCTTGGATGAGCAGTTCTTC
TRBJ2-1,few,TRBD2,TRBV7-2,CASSSGTSGRPEQFF,TGTGCCAGCAGCTCCGGAACTAGCGGGAGGCCCGAGCAGTTCTTC
TRBJ2-1,-,TRBD2,TRBV12-3/TRBV12-4,CASRLGGSYNEQFF,TGTGCCAGCCGCCTGGGGGGGAGCTACAATGAGCAGTTCTTC
TRBJ1-5,-,-,TRBV19,CASNLNIPFTRLPQHF,TGTGCCAGTAACCTAAATATTCCCTTCACGCGATTGCCCCAGCATTTT
TRBJ2-1,-,-,TRBV5-4,CASRPDSRPNEQFF,TGTGCCAGCAGACCGGACTCCAGGCCGAATGAGCAGTTCTTC
TRBJ1-2,-,TRBD1,TRBV7-2,CASSAQGAEGYTF,TGTGCCAGCAGCGCCCAGGGGGCTGAAGGCTACACCTTC
TRBJ2-2,few,TRBD1,TRBV5-1,CASSQIPGGSTGELFF,TGCGCCAGCAGTCAGATTCCAGGGGGCAGCACCGGGGAGCTGTTTTTT
TRBJ1-2,many,TRBD1,TRBV27,CASRERTGTNYGYTF,TGTGCCAGCAGAGAACGGACAGGGACGAACTATGGCTACACCTTC
TRBJ2-2,few,-,TRBV30,CAWGTNPGELFF,TGTGCCTGGGGCACGAACCCCGGGGAGCTGTTTTTT
TRBJ2-2,-,-,TRBV28,CASGTSVDTGELFF,TGTGCCAGCGGGACATCGGTGGATACCGGGGAGCTGTTTTTT
TRBJ1-4,few,-,TRBV11-1,CASSLRKPGARPTNNEKLFF,TGTGCCAGCAGCTTGCGGAAACCGGGGGCCAGGCCGACAAATAATGAAAAACTGTTTTTT
TRBJ1-5,-,-,TRBV12-3/TRBV12-4,CASSLGGGGGQPQHF,TGTGCCAGCAGCCTCGGAGGGGGTGGAGGACAGCCCCAGCATTTT
TRBJ1-4,few,TRBD1,TRBV25-1,CASSDQGAREKLFF,TGTGCCAGCAGTGACCAGGGGGCGCGGGAAAAACTGTTTTTT
TRBJ2-2,few,-,TRBV28,CASRRNTGELFF,TGTGCCAGCAGGCGAAACACCGGGGAGCTGTTTTTT
TRBJ2-3,-,TRBD2,TRBV6-1,CASKGRDYRTDTQYF,TGTGCCAGCAAAGGAAGGGACTATAGAACAGATACGCAGTATTTT
TRBJ2-5,few,-,TRBV5-1,CASSYSRGQETQYF,TGCGCCAGCAGTTACTCTAGGGGTCAAGAGACCCAGTACTTC
TRBJ2-3,few,TRBD2,TRBV29-1,CSVGGTSGGTDTQYF,TGCAGCGTTGGCGGGACTAGCGGGGGCACAGATACGCAGTATTTT
TRBJ1-5,few,-,TRBV6-2/TRBV6-3,CASSYTGFPGSNQPQHF,TGTGCCAGCAGTTACACGGGCTTCCCGGGCAGCAATCAGCCCCAGCATTTT
TRBJ2-4,-,TRBD2,TRBV20-1,CSAPNLAGGDIQYF,TGCAGTGCTCCAAACTTAGCGGGAGGCGACATTCAGTACTTC
TRBJ2-1,few,-,TRBV29-1,CSVEDLGGSYNEQFF,TGCAGCGTTGAAGATCTAGGAGGATCCTACAATGAGCAGTTCTTC
TRBJ1-4,many,-,TRBV18,CASSSRGTTTNEKLFF,TGTGCCAGCTCATCCCGGGGGACGACAACTAATGAAAAACTGTTTTTT
TRBJ2-2,few,-,TRBV15,CATSPKRRQGAGELFF,TGTGCCACCAGCCCCAAGAGAAGGCAGGGCGCCGGGGAGCTGTTTTTT
TRBJ2-5,few,-,TRBV4-1,CASSQDWGQGETQYF,TGCGCCAGCAGCCAAGATTGGGGGCAGGGGGAGACCCAGTACTTC
TRBJ2-6,many,TRBD2,TRBV29-1,CSAVGGAGANVLTF,TGCAGCGCCGTTGGGGGGGCTGGGGCCAACGTCCTGACTTTC
TRBJ2-4,-,TRBD1,TRBV7-6,CASSHWTGMENIQYF,TGTGCCAGCAGCCACTGGACAGGGATGGAAAACATTCAGTACTTC
TRBJ1-4,few,TRBD1,TRBV20-1,CSAYPGGTNEKLFF,TGCAGTGCATACCCAGGGGGGACTAATGAAAAACTGTTTTTT
TRBJ2-1,many,-,TRBV2,CASSESNQFF,TGTGCCAGCAGTGAATCTAATCAGTTCTTC
TRBJ1-2,-,-,TRBV29-1,CSVGTDSWYGYTF,TGCAGCGTGGGTACGGACAGCTGGTATGGCTACACCTTC
TRBJ2-7,few,-,TRBV7-8,CASSPFRGPEQYF,TGTGCCAGCAGCCCATTTAGGGGCCCCGAGCAGTACTTC
TRBJ1-2,many,-,TRBV19,CASIASGRSGYTF,TGTGCCAGTATTGCCTCGGGGAGAAGCGGCTACACCTTC
TRBJ2-7,few,-,TRBV13,CASSPLRTASYEQYF,TGTGCCAGCAGCCCTCTCCGGACAGCGAGCTACGAGCAGTACTTC
TRBJ2-7,-,TRBD2,TRBV27,CASSSALAGGGQQYF,TGTGCCAGCAGTTCCGCACTAGCGGGAGGGGGGCAGCAGTACTTC
TRBJ2-3,-,-,TRBV7-9,CASSLEPGRARDTQYF,TGTGCCAGCAGCTTAGAGCCAGGGCGGGCGAGAGATACGCAGTATTTT